The clone carrying this TCR beta chain occurred a few times. TCRdb recomputed calls from the RT-PCR reads with MiXCR, one row per CDR3 protein. The sample shows fewer than 800,000 distinct CDR3 sequences, 12% to 15% of them seen only once. CDR3 length: 14 amino acids. The ends were cut back, 7 bases at V and 5 bases at J, with 15 bases in the middle. From germline, CDR1 is SEHNR and CDR2 FQNEAQ (reference sequence). This sequence was found in a female donor in good health, serving as a healthy control. The sequencing input was memory CD4+ T cells from blood. The chain has TRBV7-9 and TRBJ2-1; D is possibly TRBD2 (6 bases). CDR3 bases: TGTGCCAGCACCCTCGGAGGGTCCCACAATGAGCAGTTCTTC. Protein product: CASTLGGSHNEQFF. Looking up the rest from reference TRBV7-9 and TRBJ2-1 gives the full variable domain: DTGVSQNPRHKITKRGQNVTFRCDPISEHNRLYWYRQTLGQGPEFLTYFQNEAQLEKSRLLSDRFSAERPKGSFSTLEIQRTEQGDSAMYLCASTLGGSHNEQFFGPGTRLTVL.